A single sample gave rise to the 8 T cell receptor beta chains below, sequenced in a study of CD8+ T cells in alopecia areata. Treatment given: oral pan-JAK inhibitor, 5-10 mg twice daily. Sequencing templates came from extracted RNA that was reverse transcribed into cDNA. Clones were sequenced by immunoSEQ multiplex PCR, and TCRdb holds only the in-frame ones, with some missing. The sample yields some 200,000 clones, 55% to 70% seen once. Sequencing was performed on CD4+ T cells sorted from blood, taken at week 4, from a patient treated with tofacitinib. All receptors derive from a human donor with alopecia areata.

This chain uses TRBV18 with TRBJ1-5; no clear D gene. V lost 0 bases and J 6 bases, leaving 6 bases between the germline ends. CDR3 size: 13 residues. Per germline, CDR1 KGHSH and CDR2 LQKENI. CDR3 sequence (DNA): TGTGCCAGCTCACCACCCGGCGGTCAGCCCCAGCATTTT. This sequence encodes CASSPPGGQPQHF.

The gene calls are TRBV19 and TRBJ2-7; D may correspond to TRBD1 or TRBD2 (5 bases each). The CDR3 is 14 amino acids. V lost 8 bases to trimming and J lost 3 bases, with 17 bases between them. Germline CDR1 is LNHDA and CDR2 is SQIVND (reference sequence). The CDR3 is CASSAFGGDYEQYF. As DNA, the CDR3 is TGTGCCAGTTCCGCCTTTGGGGGTGACTACGAGCAGTACTTC.

CDR3 sequence: CAWERGRVGQPQHF. CDR3 nucleotide sequence: TGTGCCTGGGAAAGGGGCAGGGTTGGACAGCCCCAGCATTTT. This sequence joins TRBV30 and TRBJ1-5, with D maybe TRBD1 (5 bases). The CDR3 contains 14 residues. The germline V gene has CDR1 GTSNPN and CDR2 SVGIG (reference sequence). The ends were cut back, 5 bases at V and 7 bases at J, with 18 bases in the middle.

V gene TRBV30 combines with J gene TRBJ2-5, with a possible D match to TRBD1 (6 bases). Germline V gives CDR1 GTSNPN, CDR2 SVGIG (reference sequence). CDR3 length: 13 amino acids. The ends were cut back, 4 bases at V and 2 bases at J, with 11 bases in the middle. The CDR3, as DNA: TGTGCCTGGACAGGGGTTCGGCAAGAGACCCAGTACTTC. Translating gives CAWTGVRQETQYF.

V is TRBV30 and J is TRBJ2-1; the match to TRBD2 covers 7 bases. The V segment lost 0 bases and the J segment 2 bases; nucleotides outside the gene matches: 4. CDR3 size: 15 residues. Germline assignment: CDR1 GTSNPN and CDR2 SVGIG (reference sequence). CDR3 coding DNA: TGTGCCTGGAGTGTACTTCTAGCGGCCTACAATGAGCAGTTCTTC. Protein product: CAWSVLLAAYNEQFF.

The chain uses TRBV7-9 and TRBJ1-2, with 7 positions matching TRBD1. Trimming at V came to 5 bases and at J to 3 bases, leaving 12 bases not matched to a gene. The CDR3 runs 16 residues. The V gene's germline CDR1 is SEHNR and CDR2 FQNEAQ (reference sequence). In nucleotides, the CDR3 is TGTGCCAGCAGCCGAGGTATACGGACAGGCTACTATGGCTACACCTTC. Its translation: CASSRGIRTGYYGYTF. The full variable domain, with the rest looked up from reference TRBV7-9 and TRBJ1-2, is DTGVSQNPRHKITKRGQNVTFRCDPISEHNRLYWYRQTLGQGPEFLTYFQNEAQLEKSRLLSDRFSAERPKGSFSTLEIQRTEQGDSAMYLCASSRGIRTGYYGYTFGSGTRLTVV.

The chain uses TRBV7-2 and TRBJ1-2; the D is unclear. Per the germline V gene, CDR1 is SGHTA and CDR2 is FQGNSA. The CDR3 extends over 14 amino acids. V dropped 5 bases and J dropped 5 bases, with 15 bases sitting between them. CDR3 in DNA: TGTGCCAGCAGCCCCCTGGGGAGCGTATATGGCTACACCTTC. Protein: CASSPLGSVYGYTF.

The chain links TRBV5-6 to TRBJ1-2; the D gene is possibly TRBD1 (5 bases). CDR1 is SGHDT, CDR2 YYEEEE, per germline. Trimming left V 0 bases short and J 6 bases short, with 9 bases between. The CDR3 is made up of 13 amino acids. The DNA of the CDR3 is TGTGCCAGCAGCTTGGGCAGGGTCCATGGCTACACCTTC. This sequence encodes CASSLGRVHGYTF. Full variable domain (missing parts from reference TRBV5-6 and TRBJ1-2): DAGVTQSPTHLIKTRGQQVTLRCSPKSGHDTVSWYQQALGQGPQFIFQYYEEEERQRGNFPDRFSGHQFPNYSSELNVNALLLGDSALYLCASSLGRVHGYTFGSGTRLTVV.